What follows describes a single TCR beta chain. Other DNA sequences in this sample translate to the same CDR3. Measured with immunoSEQ multiplex PCR; TCRdb has only the in-frame clones, and not every one. The data contain about 150,000 clones, about 92% of them singletons. The data stem from a study of T cell responses to AZD1222 COVID-19 vaccine. This CDR3 has 12 amino acids. Germline V gene sequence: CDR1 LNHDA, CDR2 SQIVND (reference sequence). The V and J ends lost 6 bases and 2 bases respectively, with 5 bases between them. The specimen was peripheral blood, collected 28 days after the second AZD1222 dose. The chain has TRBV19 and TRBJ2-1; D is unresolved. This TCR was sampled from an adult who received the AZD1222 COVID-19 vaccine. CDR3 DNA sequence: TGTGCCAGTAGCCACCCCTACAATGAGCAGTTCTTC. This codes for CASSHPYNEQFF.